Presented here are 9 T cell receptor beta chains from one specimen sequenced in a study of OX40 agonist ivuxolimab in advanced cancers. Repertoires were generated with immunoSEQ multiplex PCR, while TCRdb's copy carries only in-frame clones and drops some. Of over 65,000 clones in the sample, roughly nine tenths are singletons; the top ten hold roughly 8%. This material consisted of CD4+ or CD8+ T cells sorted from blood, taken in a trial of the OX40 agonist ivuxolimab. The receptors shown here come from an adult with an advanced solid tumor such as melanoma, head and neck, liver or kidney cancer.

The chain employs TRBV28 and TRBJ1-1, with D uncertain. The V gene's germline CDR1 is MDHEN and CDR2 SYDVKM. Trimming stripped 1 base from V and 0 bases from J, with 12 bases between. This CDR3 region has 16 residues. The chain's CDR3 is CASSLFGHGLNTEAFF. CDR3 DNA sequence: TGTGCCAGCAGTTTATTCGGGCATGGACTGAACACTGAAGCTTTCTTT. Complete variable domain (other parts from reference TRBV28 and TRBJ1-1): DVKVTQSSRYLVKRTGEKVFLECVQDMDHENMFWYRQDPGLGLRLIYFSYDVKMKEKGDIPEGYSVSREKKERFSLILESASTNQTSMYLCASSLFGHGLNTEAFFGQGTRLTVV.

V usage is TRBV7-3 and J usage is TRBJ2-3, with D unclear. This CDR3 is built from 10 residues. The V end lost 5 bases, the J end lost 8 bases, and 5 bases lay between the germline ends. The germline gives CDR1 SGHTA, CDR2 FQGTGA. In DNA, the CDR3 is TGTGCCAGCAGCCCTGTTACGCAGTATTTT. This sequence encodes CASSPVTQYF.

V usage is TRBV11-2 and J usage is TRBJ2-3, with D perhaps matching TRBD2 (6 bases). The V gene's germline CDR1 is SGHAT and CDR2 FQNNGV. The CDR3 runs 14 residues. V lost 6 bases to trimming and J lost 4 bases, with 14 bases between them. For the CDR3, the DNA is TGTGCCAGCAGACCGGGCGGGGTGGCAGATACGCAGTATTTT. It is translated as CASRPGGVADTQYF.

CDR3 amino acids: CASSLAGQIGQPQHF. Here the CDR3 DNA reads TGTGCCAGCAGCTTGGCGGGACAGATCGGTCAGCCCCAGCATTTT. The chain combines TRBV5-5 with TRBJ1-5, with TRBD1 identical over 7 bases. Germline assignment: CDR1 SGHKS and CDR2 YYEKEE (reference sequence). The junction had 6 bases not matched to a gene; V was cut back by 0 bases and J by 6 bases. The CDR3 loop spans 15 amino acids.

The chain employs TRBV23-1 and TRBJ2-7; D might be TRBD2 (6 bases). TRBV23-1 is classed as an ORF, of uncertain function. Trimming pared 4 bases from V and 3 bases from J, leaving 16 bases between. CDR3 length equals 15 residues. In DNA form, the CDR3 reads TGCGCCAGCAGTCCCCCCCGACTAGTCAACTACGAGCAGTACTTC. Translating it yields CASSPPRLVNYEQYF.

This clone was counted many times. The chain recombines TRBV6-4 with TRBJ1-5, with D tentatively TRBD1 (5 bases). The germline CDR1 and CDR2 sequences are MRHNA and SNTAGT. The CDR3 is 16 residues long. V lost 5 bases and J 4 bases, leaving 18 bases between the germline ends. The CDR3: CASSIPGTGSNQPQHF. DNA for the CDR3: TGTGCCAGCAGTATCCCCGGGACGGGGAGTAATCAGCCCCAGCATTTT.

About this clone itself: In the same sample, other DNA sequences code for this CDR3. V and J are TRBV27 and TRBJ1-1; D ambiguous. V was shortened by 8 bases and J by 1 base, with 8 bases between the two germline ends. There are 12 residues in the CDR3. CDR1 and CDR2 from the germline V gene are MNHEY and SMNVEV (reference sequence). The CDR3 nucleotides are TGTGCCAGCGCTGCACGGAACACTGAAGCTTTCTTT. This encodes CASAARNTEAFF.

The rearrangement uses TRBV5-1 and TRBJ2-3; D unclear. CDR3 length: 12 amino acids. CDR1 and CDR2 (germline): SGHRS, YFSETQ. With 3 bases removed from V and 1 base from J, the gap between germline ends came to 3 bases. CDR3 DNA: TGCGCCAGCAGCTCGGGCACAGATACGCAGTATTTT. It translates to CASSSGTDTQYF.

This sequence joins TRBV4-3 and TRBJ2-2; no firm D call. Trimming left V 1 base short and J 5 bases short, with 8 bases between. Germline lookup yields CDR1 LGHNA and CDR2 YSLEER. The CDR3 runs to 14 residues. The CDR3 DNA reads TGCGCCAGCAGCCAAGTGGCGGCTACCGGGGAGCTGTTTTTT. As protein: CASSQVAATGELFF.